This T cell receptor (beta chain) was identified during a study of molecular identifiers for immune sequencing clone quantification. One entry per CDR3 protein, called by TCRdb with MiXCR from the PCR reads. The table records some 100,000 distinct CDR3 sequences, approximately 40% of them present only once. This clonotype appeared a few times. V lost 5 bases and J lost 5; bases outside the gene matches: 11. This CDR3 comprises 15 residues. Germline V lookup: CDR1 MNHEY, CDR2 SVGAGI. Naive CD8 T cells were picked out by sorting for CD8+CD4-CCR7+CD45RA+. Source material: naive CD8+ T cells from blood, with Jurkat cell RNA spiked in. Subset indicated: FACS-sorted CD8+CD4-CCR7+CD45RA+ naive T cells. This receptor was identified in a human donor in good health. Some libraries in this study had Jurkat cell RNA spiked in. This chain joins TRBV6-5 and TRBJ2-5; TRBD2 matches 7 bases. The CDR3 here is CASSLSRTSMETQYF. The CDR3 DNA sequence: TGTGCCAGCAGTCTATCCCGGACTAGTATGGAGACCCAGTACTTC.